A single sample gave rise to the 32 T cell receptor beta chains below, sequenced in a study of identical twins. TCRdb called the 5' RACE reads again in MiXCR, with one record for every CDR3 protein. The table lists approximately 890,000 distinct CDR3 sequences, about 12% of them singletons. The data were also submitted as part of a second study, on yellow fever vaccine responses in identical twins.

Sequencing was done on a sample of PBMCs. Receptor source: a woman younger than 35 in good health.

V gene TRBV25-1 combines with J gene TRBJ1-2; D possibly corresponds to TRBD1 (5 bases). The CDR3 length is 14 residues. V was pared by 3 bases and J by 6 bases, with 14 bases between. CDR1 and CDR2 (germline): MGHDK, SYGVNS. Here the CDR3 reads CASSDGGGYHGYTF. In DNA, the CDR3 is TGTGCCAGCAGTGACGGCGGGGGATACCATGGCTACACCTTC.

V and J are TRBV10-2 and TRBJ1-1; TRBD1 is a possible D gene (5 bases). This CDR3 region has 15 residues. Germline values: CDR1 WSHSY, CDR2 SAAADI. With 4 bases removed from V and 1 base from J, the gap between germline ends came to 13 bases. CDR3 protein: CASSASGRGNTEAFF. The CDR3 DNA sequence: TGCGCCAGCAGTGCCTCGGGGAGGGGGAACACTGAAGCTTTCTTT.

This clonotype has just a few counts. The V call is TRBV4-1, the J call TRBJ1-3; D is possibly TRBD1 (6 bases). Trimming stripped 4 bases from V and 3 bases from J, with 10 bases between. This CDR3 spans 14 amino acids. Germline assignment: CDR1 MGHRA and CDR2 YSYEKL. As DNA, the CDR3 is TGCGCCAGCAGCCCTACAGGGTATGGAAACACCATATATTTT. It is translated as CASSPTGYGNTIYF.

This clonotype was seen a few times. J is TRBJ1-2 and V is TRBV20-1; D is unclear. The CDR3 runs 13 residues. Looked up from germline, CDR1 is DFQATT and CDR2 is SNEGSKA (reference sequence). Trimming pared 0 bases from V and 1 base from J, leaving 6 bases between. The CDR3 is CSARESRNYGYTF. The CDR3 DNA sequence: TGCAGTGCTAGAGAGTCCCGTAACTATGGCTACACCTTC.

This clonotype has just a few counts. In DNA form, the CDR3 reads TGTGCCAGCAGGACCAGACAGGAGGGTTCGGGTGGGGCCAACGTCCTGACTTTC. It yields the protein CASRTRQEGSGGANVLTF. This chain connects TRBV28 to TRBJ2-6; D assignment may be TRBD1 or TRBD2 (6 bases each). Germline V gene data show CDR1 as MDHEN and CDR2 as SYDVKM. There are 18 residues in the CDR3. Trimming cost V 6 bases and J 3 bases, with 21 bases left between them.

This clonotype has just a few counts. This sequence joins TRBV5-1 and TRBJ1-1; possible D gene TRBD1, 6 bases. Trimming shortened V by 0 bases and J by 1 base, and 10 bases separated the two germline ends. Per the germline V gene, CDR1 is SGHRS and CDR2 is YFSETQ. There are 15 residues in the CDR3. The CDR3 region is CASSLVDRRNTEAFF. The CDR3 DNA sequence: TGCGCCAGCAGCTTGGTAGACAGGAGGAACACTGAAGCTTTCTTT.

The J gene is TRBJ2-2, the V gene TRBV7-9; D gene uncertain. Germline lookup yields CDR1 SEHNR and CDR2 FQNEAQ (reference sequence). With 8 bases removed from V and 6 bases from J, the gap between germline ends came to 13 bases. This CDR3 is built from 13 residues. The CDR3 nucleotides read TGTGCCAGCGGTGGTGGCAGCGCCGGGGAGCTGTTTTTT. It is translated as CASGGGSAGELFF. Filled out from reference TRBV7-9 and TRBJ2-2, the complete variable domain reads DTGVSQNPRHKITKRGQNVTFRCDPISEHNRLYWYRQTLGQGPEFLTYFQNEAQLEKSRLLSDRFSAERPKGSFSTLEIQRTEQGDSAMYLCASGGGSAGELFFGEGSRLTVL.

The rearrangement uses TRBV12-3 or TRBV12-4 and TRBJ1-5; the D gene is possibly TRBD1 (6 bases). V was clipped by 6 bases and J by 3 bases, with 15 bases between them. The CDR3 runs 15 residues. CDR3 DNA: TGTGCCAGCAGCATACAGGGTCTACACAATCAGCCCCAGCATTTT. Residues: CASSIQGLHNQPQHF.

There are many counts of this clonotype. CDR3 region: CATSAREGHGYTF. CDR3 bases: TGTGCCACCAGTGCCCGGGAGGGCCATGGCTACACCTTC. This chain uses TRBV24-1 with TRBJ1-2; the D is unclear. The CDR3 loop spans 13 amino acids. Per the germline V gene, CDR1 is KGHDR and CDR2 is SFDVKD. The V end was cut by 5 bases, the J end by 6 bases, with 12 bases between.

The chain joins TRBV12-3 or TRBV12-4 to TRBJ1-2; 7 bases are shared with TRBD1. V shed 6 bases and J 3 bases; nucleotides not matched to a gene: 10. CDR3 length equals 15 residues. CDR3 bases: TGTGCCAGCAGCTATACAGGGGTGAGCGACTATGGCTACACCTTC. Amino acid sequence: CASSYTGVSDYGYTF.

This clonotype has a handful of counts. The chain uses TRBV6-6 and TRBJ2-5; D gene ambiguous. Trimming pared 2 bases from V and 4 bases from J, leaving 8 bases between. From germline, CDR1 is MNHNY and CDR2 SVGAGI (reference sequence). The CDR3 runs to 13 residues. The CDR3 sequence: CASSYGHTETQYF. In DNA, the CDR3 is TGTGCCAGCAGTTACGGCCATACAGAGACCCAGTACTTC.

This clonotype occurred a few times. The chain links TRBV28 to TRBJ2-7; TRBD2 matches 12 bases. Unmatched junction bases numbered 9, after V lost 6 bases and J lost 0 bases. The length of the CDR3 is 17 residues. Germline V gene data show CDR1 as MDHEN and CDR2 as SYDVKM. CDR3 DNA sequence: TGTGCCAGCAGCCGAACTAGCGGGGGGCTAAGCTCCTACGAGCAGTACGTC. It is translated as CASSRTSGGLSSYEQYV.

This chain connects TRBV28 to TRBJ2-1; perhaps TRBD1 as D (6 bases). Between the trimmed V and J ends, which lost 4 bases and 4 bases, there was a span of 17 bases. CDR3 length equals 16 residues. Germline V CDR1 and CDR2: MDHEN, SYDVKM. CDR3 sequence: CASSYRLRGYYNEQFF. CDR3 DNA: TGTGCCAGCAGTTACAGGCTAAGGGGGTATTACAATGAGCAGTTCTTC.

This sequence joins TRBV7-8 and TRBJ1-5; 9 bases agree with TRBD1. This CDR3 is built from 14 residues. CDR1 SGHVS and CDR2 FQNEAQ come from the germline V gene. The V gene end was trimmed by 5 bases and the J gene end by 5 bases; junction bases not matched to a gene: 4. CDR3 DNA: TGTGCCAGCAGCCAGACAGGGGGTGATCAGCCCCAGCATTTT. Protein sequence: CASSQTGGDQPQHF. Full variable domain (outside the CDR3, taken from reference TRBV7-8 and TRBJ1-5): GAGVSQSPRYKVAKRGQDVALRCDPISGHVSLFWYQQALGQGPEFLTYFQNEAQLDKSGLPSDRFFAERPEGSVSTLKIQRTQQEDSAVYLCASSQTGGDQPQHFGDGTRLSIL.

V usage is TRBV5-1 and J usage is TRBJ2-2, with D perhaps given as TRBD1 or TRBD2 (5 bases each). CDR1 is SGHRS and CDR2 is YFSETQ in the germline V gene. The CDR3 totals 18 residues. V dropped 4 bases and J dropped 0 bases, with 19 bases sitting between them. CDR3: CASSNHQGRDANTGELFF. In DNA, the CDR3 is TGCGCCAGCAGCAACCACCAGGGACGAGACGCGAACACCGGGGAGCTGTTTTTT. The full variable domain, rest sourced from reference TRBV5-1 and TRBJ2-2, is KAGVTQTPRYLIKTRGQQVTLSCSPISGHRSVSWYQQTPGQGLQFLFEYFSETQRNKGNFPGRFSGRQFSNSRSEMNVSTLELGDSALYLCASSNHQGRDANTGELFFGEGSRLTVL.

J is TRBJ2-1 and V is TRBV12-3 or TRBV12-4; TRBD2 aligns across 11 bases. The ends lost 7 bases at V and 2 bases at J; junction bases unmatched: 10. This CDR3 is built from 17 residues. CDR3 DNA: TGTGCCAGCACGGACGGCTTACTAGCGGGAGCCTACAATGAGCAGTTCTTC. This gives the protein CASTDGLLAGAYNEQFF.

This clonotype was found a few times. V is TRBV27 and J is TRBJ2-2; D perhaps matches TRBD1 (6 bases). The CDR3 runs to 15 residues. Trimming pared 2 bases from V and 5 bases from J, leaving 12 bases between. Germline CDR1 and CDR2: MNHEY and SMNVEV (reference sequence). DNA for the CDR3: TGTGCCAGCAGTTTAACAGGGAAGAAGACCGGGGAGCTGTTTTTT. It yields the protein CASSLTGKKTGELFF.

The CDR3 nucleotides read TGCGCCAGCAGCTGGCGGGGTATGCAGTTCTTC. Translation gives CASSWRGMQFF. The V call is TRBV5-1, the J call TRBJ2-1; D is possibly TRBD2 (6 bases). CDR3 size: 11 residues. Trimming pared 3 bases from V and 12 bases from J, leaving 10 bases between. The germline V gene has CDR1 SGHRS and CDR2 YFSETQ.

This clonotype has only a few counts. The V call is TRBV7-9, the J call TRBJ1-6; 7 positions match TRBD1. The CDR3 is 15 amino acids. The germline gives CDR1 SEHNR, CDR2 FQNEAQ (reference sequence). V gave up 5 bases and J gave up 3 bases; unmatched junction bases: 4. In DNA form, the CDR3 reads TGTGCCAGCAGCCCTGACAGGGACTATAATTCACCCCTCCACTTT. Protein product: CASSPDRDYNSPLHF.

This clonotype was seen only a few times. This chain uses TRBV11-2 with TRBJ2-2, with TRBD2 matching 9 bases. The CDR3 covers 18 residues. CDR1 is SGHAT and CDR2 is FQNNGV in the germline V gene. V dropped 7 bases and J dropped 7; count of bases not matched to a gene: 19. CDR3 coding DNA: TGTGCCAGCAAGACCTTTAACTGGCGGGAGGGCCCGGGCGGGGAGCTGTTTTTT. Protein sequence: CASKTFNWREGPGGELFF.

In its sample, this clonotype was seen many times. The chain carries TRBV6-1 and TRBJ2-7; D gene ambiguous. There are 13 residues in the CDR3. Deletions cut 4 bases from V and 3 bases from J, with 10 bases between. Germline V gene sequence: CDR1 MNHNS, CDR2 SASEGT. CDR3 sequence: CASSAAKNYEQYV. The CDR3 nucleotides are TGTGCCAGCAGTGCAGCTAAAAACTACGAGCAGTACGTC.

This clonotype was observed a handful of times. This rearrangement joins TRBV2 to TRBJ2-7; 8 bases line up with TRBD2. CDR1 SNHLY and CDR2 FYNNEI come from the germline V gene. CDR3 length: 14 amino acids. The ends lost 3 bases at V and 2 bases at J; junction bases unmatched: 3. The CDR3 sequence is CASSDLAGTYEQYF. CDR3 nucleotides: TGTGCCAGCAGTGATCTAGCGGGCACCTACGAGCAGTACTTC.

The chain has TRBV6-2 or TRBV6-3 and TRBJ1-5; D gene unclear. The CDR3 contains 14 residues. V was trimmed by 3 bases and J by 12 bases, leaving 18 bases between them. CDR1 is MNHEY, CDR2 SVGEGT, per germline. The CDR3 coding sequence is TGTGCCAGCAGTTATCCGGGCCAATGGGTCTACCAGCATTTT. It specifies CASSYPGQWVYQHF.

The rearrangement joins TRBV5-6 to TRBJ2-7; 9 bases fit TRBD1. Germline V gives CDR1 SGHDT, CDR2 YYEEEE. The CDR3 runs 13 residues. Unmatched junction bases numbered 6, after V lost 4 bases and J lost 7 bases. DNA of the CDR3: TGTGCCAGCAGCCCGGGGACAGGGATTGAGCAGTACTTC. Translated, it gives CASSPGTGIEQYF.

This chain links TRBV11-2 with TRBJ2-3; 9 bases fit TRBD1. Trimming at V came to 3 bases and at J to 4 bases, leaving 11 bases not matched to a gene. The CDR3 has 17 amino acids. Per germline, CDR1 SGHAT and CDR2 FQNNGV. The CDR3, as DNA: TGTGCCAGCAGCTTTGTTGGGGGGACAGGGAGAGCAGATACGCAGTATTTT. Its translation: CASSFVGGTGRADTQYF.

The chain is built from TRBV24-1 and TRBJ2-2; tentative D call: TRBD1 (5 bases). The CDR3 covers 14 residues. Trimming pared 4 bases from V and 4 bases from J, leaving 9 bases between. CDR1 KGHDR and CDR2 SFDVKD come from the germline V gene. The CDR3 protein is CATSDHDSTGELFF. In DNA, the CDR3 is TGTGCCACCAGTGACCATGACAGCACCGGGGAGCTGTTTTTT.

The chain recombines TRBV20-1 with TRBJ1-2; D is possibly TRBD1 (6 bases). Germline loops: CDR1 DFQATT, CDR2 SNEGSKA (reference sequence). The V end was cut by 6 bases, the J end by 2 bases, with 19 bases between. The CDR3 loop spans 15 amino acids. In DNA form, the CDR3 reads TGCAGTGCAACTCTTATGATCGGGGGCAACTATGGCTACACCTTC. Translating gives CSATLMIGGNYGYTF.

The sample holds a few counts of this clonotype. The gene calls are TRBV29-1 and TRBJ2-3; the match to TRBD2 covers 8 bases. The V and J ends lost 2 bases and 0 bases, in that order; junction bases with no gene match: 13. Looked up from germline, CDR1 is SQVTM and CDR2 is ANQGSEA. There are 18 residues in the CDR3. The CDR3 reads CSVETSGNGPPSTDTQYF. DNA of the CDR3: TGCAGCGTTGAAACTAGCGGTAATGGGCCTCCTAGCACAGATACGCAGTATTTT.

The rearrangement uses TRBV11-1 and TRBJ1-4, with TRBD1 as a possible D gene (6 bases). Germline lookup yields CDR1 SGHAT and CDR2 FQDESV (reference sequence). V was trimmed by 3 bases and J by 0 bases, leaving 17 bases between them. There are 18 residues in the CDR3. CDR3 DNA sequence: TGTGCCAGCAGCTTCGGGACACCATTTGGGTCAACTAATGAAAAACTGTTTTTT. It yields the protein CASSFGTPFGSTNEKLFF. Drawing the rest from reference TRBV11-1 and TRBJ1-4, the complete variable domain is EAEVAQSPRYKITEKSQAVAFWCDPISGHATLYWYRQILGQGPELLVQFQDESVVDDSQLPKDRFSAERLKGVDSTLKIQPAELGDSAMYLCASSFGTPFGSTNEKLFFGSGTQLSVL.

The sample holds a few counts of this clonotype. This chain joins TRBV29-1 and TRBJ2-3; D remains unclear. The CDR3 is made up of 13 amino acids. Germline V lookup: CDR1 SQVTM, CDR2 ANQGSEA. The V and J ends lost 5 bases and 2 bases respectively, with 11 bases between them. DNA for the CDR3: TGCAGCGTTCAATCCCAGGTCACAGATACGCAGTATTTT. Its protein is CSVQSQVTDTQYF.

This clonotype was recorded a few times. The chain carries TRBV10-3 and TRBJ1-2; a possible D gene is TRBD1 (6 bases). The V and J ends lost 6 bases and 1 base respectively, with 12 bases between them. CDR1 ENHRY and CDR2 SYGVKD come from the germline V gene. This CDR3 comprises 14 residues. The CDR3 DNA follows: TGTGCCATCAGGTCACAGGGACTTAACTATGGCTACACCTTC. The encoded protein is CAIRSQGLNYGYTF.

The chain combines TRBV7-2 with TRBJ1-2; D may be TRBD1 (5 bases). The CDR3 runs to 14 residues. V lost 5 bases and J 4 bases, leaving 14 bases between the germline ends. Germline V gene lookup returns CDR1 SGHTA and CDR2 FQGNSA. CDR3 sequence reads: CASSPSTQGYGYTF. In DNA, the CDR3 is TGTGCCAGCAGCCCGTCGACCCAGGGCTATGGCTACACCTTC.